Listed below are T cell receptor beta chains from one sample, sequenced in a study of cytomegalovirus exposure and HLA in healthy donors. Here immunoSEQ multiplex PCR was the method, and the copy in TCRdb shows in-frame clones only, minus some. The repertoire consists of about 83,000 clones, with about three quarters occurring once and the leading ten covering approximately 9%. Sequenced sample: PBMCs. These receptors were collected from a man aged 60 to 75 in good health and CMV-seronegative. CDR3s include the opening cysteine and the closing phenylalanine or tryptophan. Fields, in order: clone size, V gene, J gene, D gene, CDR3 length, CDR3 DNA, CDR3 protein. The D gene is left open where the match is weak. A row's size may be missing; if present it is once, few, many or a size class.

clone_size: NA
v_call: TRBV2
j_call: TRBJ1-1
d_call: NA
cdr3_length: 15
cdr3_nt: TGTGCCAGCAGTGGCACAGGCGCCTTGAACACTGAAGCTTTCTTT
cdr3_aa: CASSGTGALNTEAFF

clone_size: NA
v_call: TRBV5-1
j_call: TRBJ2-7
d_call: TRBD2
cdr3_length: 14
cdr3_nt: TGCGCCAGCAGCCTTAGCGGGGGAGCCTACGAGCAGTACTTC
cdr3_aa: CASSLSGGAYEQYF

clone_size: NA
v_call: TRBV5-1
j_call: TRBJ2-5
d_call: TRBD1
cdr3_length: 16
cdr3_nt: TGCGCCAGCAGCTTCATGACAGGGCGGCGCAAAGAGACCCAGTACTTC
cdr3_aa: CASSFMTGRRKETQYF

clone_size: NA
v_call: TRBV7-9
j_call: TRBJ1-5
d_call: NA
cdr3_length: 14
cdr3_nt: TGTGCCAGCAGCTCCCGAGACGGGAATCAGCCCCAGCATTTT
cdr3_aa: CASSSRDGNQPQHF

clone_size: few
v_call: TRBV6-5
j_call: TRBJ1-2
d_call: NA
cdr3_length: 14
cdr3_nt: TGTGCCAGCAGTTATTCAGGGGTGGACTATGGCTACACCTTC
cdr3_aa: CASSYSGVDYGYTF

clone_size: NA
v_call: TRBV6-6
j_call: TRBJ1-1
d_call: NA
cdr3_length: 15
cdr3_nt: TGTGCCAGCAGTTACTCCCGGACAGAGAGGACTGAAGCTTTCTTT
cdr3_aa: CASSYSRTERTEAFF

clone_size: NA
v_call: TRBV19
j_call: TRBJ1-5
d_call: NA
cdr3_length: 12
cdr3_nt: TGTGCCAGTAGGGCACCAAATCAGCCCCAGCATTTT
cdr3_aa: CASRAPNQPQHF

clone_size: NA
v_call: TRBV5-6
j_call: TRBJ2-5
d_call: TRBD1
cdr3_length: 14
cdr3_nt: TGTGCCAGCAGCCAACAGGGGGCGCGGGAGACCCAGTACTTC
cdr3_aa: CASSQQGARETQYF

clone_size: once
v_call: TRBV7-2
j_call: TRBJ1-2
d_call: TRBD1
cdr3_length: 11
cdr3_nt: TGTGCCAGCAGCTTGAGGACAGGGTACACCTTC
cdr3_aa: CASSLRTGYTF

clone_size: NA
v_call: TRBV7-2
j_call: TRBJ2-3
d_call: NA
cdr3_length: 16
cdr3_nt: TGTGCCAGCAGCTTAGTCGGTCTCCACCTCACAGATACGCAGTATTTT
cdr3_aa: CASSLVGLHLTDTQYF

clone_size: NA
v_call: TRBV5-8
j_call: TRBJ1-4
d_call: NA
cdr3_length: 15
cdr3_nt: TGTGCCAGCAGCTTGTATTCGGGGACTAATGAAAAACTGTTTTTT
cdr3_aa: CASSLYSGTNEKLFF

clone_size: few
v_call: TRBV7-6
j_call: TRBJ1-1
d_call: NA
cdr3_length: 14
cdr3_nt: TGTGCCAGCAGCTTACGGGGATCGAACACTGAAGCTTTCTTT
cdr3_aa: CASSLRGSNTEAFF

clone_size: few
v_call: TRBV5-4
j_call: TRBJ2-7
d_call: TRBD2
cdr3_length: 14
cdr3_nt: TGTGCCAGCAGCCCCGGGGGGAGGGCCTACGAGCAGTACTTC
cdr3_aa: CASSPGGRAYEQYF

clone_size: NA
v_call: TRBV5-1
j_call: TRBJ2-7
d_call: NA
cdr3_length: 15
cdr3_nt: TGCGCCAGCAGCTTGGGTCAGGGGCCTACCTACGAGCAGTACTTC
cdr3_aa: CASSLGQGPTYEQYF

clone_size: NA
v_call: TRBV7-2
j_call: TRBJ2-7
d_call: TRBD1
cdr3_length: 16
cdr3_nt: TGTGCCAGCAGCCGCAGGGACAGGGGGAAAGGAGACGAGCAGTACTTC
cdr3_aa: CASSRRDRGKGDEQYF

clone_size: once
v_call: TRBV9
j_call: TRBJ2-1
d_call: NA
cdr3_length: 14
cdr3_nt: TGTGCCAGCAGCGCCAGAGGCCCACACAATGAGCAGTTCTTC
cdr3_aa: CASSARGPHNEQFF

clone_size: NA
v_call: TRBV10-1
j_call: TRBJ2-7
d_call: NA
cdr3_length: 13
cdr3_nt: TGCGCCAGGGGACATCAGGGGCTCTACGAGCAGTACTTC
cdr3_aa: CARGHQGLYEQYF

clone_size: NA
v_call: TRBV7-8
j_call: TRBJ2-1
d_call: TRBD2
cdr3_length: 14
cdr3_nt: TGTGCCAGCAGCGGCGGGAGGTCCTACAATGAGCAGTTCTTC
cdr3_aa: CASSGGRSYNEQFF

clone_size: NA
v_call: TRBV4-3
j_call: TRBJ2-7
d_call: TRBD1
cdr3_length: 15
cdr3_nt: TGCGCCAGCAGCCAAGAAGGGGGACAGGGGCGGGAGCAGTACTTC
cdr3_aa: CASSQEGGQGREQYF

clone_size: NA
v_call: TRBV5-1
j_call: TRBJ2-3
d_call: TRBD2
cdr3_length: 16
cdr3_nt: TGCGCCAGCAGCTGGGGACTAGCGGGAGGCACAGATACGCAGTATTTT
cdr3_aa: CASSWGLAGGTDTQYF

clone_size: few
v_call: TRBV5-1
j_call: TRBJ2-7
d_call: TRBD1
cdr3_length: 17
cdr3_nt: TGCGCCAGCAGCTCCCCCCCCGGACAGGACTTCTCCTACGAGCAGTACTTC
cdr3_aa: CASSSPPGQDFSYEQYF

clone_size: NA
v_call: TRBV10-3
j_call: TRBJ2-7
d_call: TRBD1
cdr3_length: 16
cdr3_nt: TGTGCCATCAGTAAACTGGACAGGGGGCTTGGTGGCGAGCAGTACTTC
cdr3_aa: CAISKLDRGLGGEQYF

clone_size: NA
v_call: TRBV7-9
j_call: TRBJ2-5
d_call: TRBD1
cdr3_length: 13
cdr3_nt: TGTGCCAGCAGCTTAGGGGACAGGGAGACCCAGTACTTC
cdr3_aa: CASSLGDRETQYF

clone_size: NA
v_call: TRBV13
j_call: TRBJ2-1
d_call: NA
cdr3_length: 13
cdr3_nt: TGTGCCAGCAGCTTATCCCCAAGAGATGAGCAGTTCTTC
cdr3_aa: CASSLSPRDEQFF

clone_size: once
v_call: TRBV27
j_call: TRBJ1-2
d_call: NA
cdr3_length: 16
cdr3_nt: TGTGCCAGCAGTTTATCGTACAGGGTTAATAGGTATGGCTACACCTTC
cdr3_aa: CASSLSYRVNRYGYTF

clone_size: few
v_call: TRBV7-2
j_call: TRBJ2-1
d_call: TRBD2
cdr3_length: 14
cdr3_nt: TGTGCCAGCAGCTCACTAGCGGGGGGTCATGAGCAGTTCTTC
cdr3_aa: CASSSLAGGHEQFF

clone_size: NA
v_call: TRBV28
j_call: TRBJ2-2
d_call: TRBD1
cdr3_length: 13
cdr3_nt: TGTGTTATTGGGACAGCCAACACCGGGGAGCTGTTTTTT
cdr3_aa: CVIGTANTGELFF

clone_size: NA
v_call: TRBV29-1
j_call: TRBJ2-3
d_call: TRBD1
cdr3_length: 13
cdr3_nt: TGCAGCGTTGAAACAGGGGGGACAGATACGCAGTATTTT
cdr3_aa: CSVETGGTDTQYF

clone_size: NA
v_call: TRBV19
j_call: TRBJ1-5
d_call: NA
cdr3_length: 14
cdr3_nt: TGTGCCAGTAGTATTCAGGGAAGCAATCAGCCCCAGCATTTT
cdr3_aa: CASSIQGSNQPQHF

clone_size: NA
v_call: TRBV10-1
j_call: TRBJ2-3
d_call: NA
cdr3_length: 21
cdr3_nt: TGCGCCAGCAGCGCTCCAGGGAAGGCGATGTTTAGCGGACGAAGAACAGATACGCAGTATTTT
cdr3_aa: CASSAPGKAMFSGRRTDTQYF

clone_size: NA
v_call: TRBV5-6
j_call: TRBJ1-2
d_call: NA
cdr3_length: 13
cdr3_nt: TGTGCCAGCAGCTTGGGACAGAACTATGGCTACACCTTC
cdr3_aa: CASSLGQNYGYTF

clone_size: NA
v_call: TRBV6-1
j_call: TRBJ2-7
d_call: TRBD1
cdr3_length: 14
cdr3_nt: TGTGCCAGCAGTGAACTGGGGGACAGCTACGAGCAGTACTTC
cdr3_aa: CASSELGDSYEQYF

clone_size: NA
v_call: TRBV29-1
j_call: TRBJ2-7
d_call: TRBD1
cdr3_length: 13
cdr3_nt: TGCAGCGTAGCCGGGACAGGGGGCTCCGAGCAGTACTTC
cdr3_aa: CSVAGTGGSEQYF

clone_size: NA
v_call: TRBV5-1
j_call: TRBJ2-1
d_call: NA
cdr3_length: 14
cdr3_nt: TGCGCCAGCAGCTTGGCACTACTTGACAATGAGCAGTTCTTC
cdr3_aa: CASSLALLDNEQFF

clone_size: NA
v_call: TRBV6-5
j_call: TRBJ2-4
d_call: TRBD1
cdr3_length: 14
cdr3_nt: TGTGCCAGCAGCACGCCGGGACAGGGGAACTTTTGGTACTTC
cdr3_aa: CASSTPGQGNFWYF

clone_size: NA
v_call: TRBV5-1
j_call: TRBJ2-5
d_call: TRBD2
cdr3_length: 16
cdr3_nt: TGCGCCAGCAGCTTGGTCGGGGAGGGCCGCCAAGAGACCCAGTACTTC
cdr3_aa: CASSLVGEGRQETQYF

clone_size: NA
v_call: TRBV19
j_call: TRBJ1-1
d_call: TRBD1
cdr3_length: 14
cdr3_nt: TGTGCCAGTAGTGCCGAAACAGGGGCCACTGAAGCTTTCTTT
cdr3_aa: CASSAETGATEAFF

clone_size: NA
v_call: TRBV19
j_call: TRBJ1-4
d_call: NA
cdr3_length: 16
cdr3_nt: TGTGCCAGTACCAATCTAGGAGGGCCCAGTAATGAAAAACTGTTTTTT
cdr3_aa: CASTNLGGPSNEKLFF

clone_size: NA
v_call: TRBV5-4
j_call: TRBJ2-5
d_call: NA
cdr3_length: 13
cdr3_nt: TGTGCCAGCAGCTTGCAGGGGGGAGAGACCCAGTACTTC
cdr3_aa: CASSLQGGETQYF

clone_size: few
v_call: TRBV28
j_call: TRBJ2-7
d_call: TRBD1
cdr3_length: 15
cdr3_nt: TGTGCCAGCAGCAAACGGGACAGGCTACCCTACGAGCAGTACTTC
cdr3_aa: CASSKRDRLPYEQYF

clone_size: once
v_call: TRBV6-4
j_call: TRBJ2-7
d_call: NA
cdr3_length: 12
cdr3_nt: TGTGCCAGCAGGGACTCCACCTACGAGCAGTACTTC
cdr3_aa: CASRDSTYEQYF

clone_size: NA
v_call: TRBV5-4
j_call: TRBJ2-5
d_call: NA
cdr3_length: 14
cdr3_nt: TGTGCCAGCAGCTTCCAGGGGTCGGGGGAGACCCAGTACTTC
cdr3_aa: CASSFQGSGETQYF

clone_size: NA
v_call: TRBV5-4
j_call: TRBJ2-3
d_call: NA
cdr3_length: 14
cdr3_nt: TGTGCCAGCAGCTTTCGGGACACCACAGATACGCAGTATTTT
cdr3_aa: CASSFRDTTDTQYF

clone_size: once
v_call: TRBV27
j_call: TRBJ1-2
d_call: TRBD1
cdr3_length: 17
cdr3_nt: TGTGCCAGCAGTTTTATCAGGGGGTCTCAAGGGGGCCATGGCTACACCTTC
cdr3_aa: CASSFIRGSQGGHGYTF